This TCR beta chain was identified during a study of blood T cell repertoires in COVID-19. Study context: PBMCs, B-cell-depleted T cells, or T cells were the source of the cDNA or gDNA that made up the material.

During active infection, Seattle patients enrolled and were then monitored through disease. In the study's own analysis: Nucleated cell counts were estimated from reference gene primer amplification. Assay used: immunoSEQ multiplex PCR; TCRdb lists only in-frame clones, some missing. V, J and clone size are those of that table, while D and trimming were read from the DNA. The table includes 100,000 to 150,000 clones, roughly 85% detected once. The material sequenced was peripheral blood. The clonotype originates from an elderly woman with COVID-19, enrolled during active disease.

Here the CDR3 DNA reads TGTGCCAGCAGTGGCGGGGGCCTACCAAACAATGAGCAGTTCTTC. This codes for CASSGGGLPNNEQFF. The V and J genes are TRBV6-2 or TRBV6-3 and TRBJ2-1; D may be TRBD2 (7 bases). Germline CDR1 and CDR2: MNHEY and SVGEGT. CDR3 length: 15 amino acids. Trimming took 5 bases from V and 5 from J, leaving 16 bases between them.